The present TCR beta chain was sequenced within a study of T cells in Graves' hyperthyroidism and ophthalmopathy (dated by TCRdb to between 2018 and 2020). About the study as a whole: Peripheral blood was collected at initial diagnosis, before any treatment. In addition, the study compared T-cell repertoires in thyroid tissue and in blood from roughly six Graves' hyperthyroidism patients. An independent validation cohort of around 19 hyperthyroidism patients and over 15 patients who later progressed to ophthalmopathy tested prospective prediction of ophthalmopathy. To identify TCR V-J signatures that set the groups apart, the researchers used a discovery cohort of roughly 100 patients, made up of 40 to 45 with Graves' ophthalmopathy and about 55 with stable Graves' hyperthyroidism. After sampling, hyperthyroidism patients received methimazole starting at 30 mg daily, and ophthalmopathy patients received high-dose intravenous methylprednisolone. TCR Vbeta CDR3 sequencing of 120 to 150 peripheral blood samples (about 45 ophthalmopathy, 75 hyperthyroidism and roughly 17 progressor patients) is reported in the paper. The approximately 98 discovery patients were randomly divided into training and test sets at a 7:3 ratio.

Stable Graves' hyperthyroidism was defined as the absence of progression to ophthalmopathy over 18 months of follow-up. The hyperthyroidism patients were between 18 and 65 years old and newly diagnosed, with a disease duration of less than 2 months. Any patient with an uncontrolled infection, another autoimmune disease, pregnancy or lactation was excluded. Diagnoses were established on the basis of clinical symptoms, serum thyroxine and TRAb, thyroid ultrasound, and orbital computed tomography. PBMCs were isolated from 10 ml of fresh peripheral blood by Ficoll-Paque density gradient centrifugation. Total RNA was extracted with Trizol reagent, and quality was checked on an Agilent 2100 Bioanalyzer. The TCR beta CDR3 regions were amplified from the RNA transcripts. A first-round RT-PCR of the TCR CDR3 used the HTBI primer set with the Qiagen OneStep RT-PCR kit. Libraries were constructed in a second round of multiplex PCR, after which size selection and purification were carried out. The libraries were sequenced on an Illumina HiSeq2000 using paired-end 100 bp reads. Regarding the original processing steps: Raw data were processed with SOAPnuke, discarding reads with adapters, uncalled bases, mean Phred below 15, or no exact constant-primer or identifier match. COPE v1.2.5 was used to merge the high-quality paired reads, and each unique nucleotide sequence was defined as a clonotype. MiTCR v1.1 was used to align clonotypes to the IMGT TRBV, TRBD and TRBJ reference segments. Only V-J combinations with frequency above 0.0001, covering about 99% of repertoires, were analysed. The TCS score was defined as the ratio of F50 (clonal expansion) to E x V (chaos), calculated using BLOSUM62-based TCRdist between CDR3 peptides within each V-J. Welch's t-statistics and random forest reduced just over 500 V-J features to about 13, which were used in a naive Bayes classifier (R e1071). TCRdb redid the processing of the public reads, applying fastp at Q25 and MiXCR, and retained in-frame beta chains. Rows are combined by CDR3 protein, so each entry shows the most common genes and DNA. None of the V and J calls come from the authors' own analysis; TCRdb made them. The sample yields 350,000 or so distinct CDR3 sequences; about 21% were counted once. About 50% of the sample is in the top ten clones.

CDR1 and CDR2 were assigned from the germline V gene as SGHAT and FQNNGV. Taken from cysteine to phenylalanine, the CDR3 has 13 residues. Only the CDR3 DNA stays, 39 bases, in frame from base 1. V is reduced by 5 bases and J by 7 bases, leaving a spacing of 12 bases between them. This clonotype was observed at least ten times. The antigen this receptor binds is unknown. No clone much larger than this one lies a single base away; base qualities are absent. Study-wide findings and limitations: In validation, the model predicted progression to ophthalmopathy with approximately 71% sensitivity and over 72% specificity, a median of roughly seven months before onset. Sample size was not statistically predetermined, and blinding of investigators to group allocation was not performed. Blood samples also contained most of the expanded thyroid clonotypes (frequency above 0.001), which suggests that blood repertoires may reflect thyroid immune responses. In cross-validation, a model built on a 13 V-J signature told ophthalmopathy apart from stable hyperthyroidism with 87.88% sensitivity and roughly 81% specificity, and in testing the same model reached 80%/75%.

The material sequenced was blood. The chain links TRBV11-2 with TRBJ2-1, with the D gene uncertain. The clonotype comes from a woman between 50 and 59 years old with Graves' hyperthyroidism. For the CDR3, the sequence is CASSPPPGNEQFF. The nucleotide sequence reads TGTGCCAGCAGCCCCCCTCCGGGTAATGAGCAGTTCTTC.